This TCR beta chain was captured by sequencing in a study of blood T cell repertoires in COVID-19. Across the whole study: The origin of the acute and convalescent COVID-19 samples was the United States, Italy and Spain. Sources were T cells, B-cell-depleted T cells, or PBMCs; the material itself was cDNA or gDNA.

Source study methods: The assay estimated nucleated cells by amplifying reference gene primers. The repertoire was sequenced with immunoSEQ multiplex PCR; TCRdb's copy has only in-frame clones and lacks some. That table furnishes V, J and clone size, whereas the DNA furnished D and trimming. Among approximately 260,000 clones listed, 89% were seen once. The CDR3 length is 16 residues. Looked up from germline, CDR1 is MNHEY and CDR2 is SMNVEV (reference sequence). V shed 4 bases, J shed 4 bases, and the junction held 8 bases outside the gene matches. The receptor's source is a woman aged 40 to 50 who had recovered from COVID-19. Sequenced material: peripheral blood. The J gene is TRBJ2-2, the V gene TRBV27; 8 positions match TRBD1. The CDR3 region has the DNA TGTGCCAGCAGTTCTCTACAGGGGGAGAGCACCGGGGAGCTGTTTTTT. Amino acids: CASSSLQGESTGELFF.